Below, 17 T cell receptor beta chains from the same sample are listed, as sequenced in a study of tissue T cells after allogeneic stem cell transplantation. As for time point: mouse harvest day 14 after allogeneic transplant. The graft held 10^6 splenic CD5+ T cells and 10^7 T-cell-depleted bone marrow cells. TCRdb keeps only in-frame clones here, not all; method: immunoSEQ multiplex PCR. The repertoire holds approximately 8,800 clones, 30% to 40% seen once, with about 3.1% in the top ten. The material sequenced was skin. The receptors were sampled from a female BALB/c mouse given C57BL/6 T cells with graft-versus-host disease after an allogeneic hematopoietic cell transplant.

This clone was seen only a few times. Here the gene names and germline are mouse. The DNA ends 1 residue before the CDR3 does, and the rest of the CDR3 is filled in from the germline J gene. This chain links TRBV3 with TRBJ2-3; 14 bases match TRBD2. After removal of 4 bases from V and 1 base from J, the junction contained 1 base not matched to a gene. The CDR3 sequence is 16 residues long. The germline CDR1 and CDR2 sequences are SNHLY and FYNGKV (reference sequence). The CDR3 is CASSWDWGGGAETLYF. Partial CDR3 DNA: TGTGCCAGCAGCTGGGACTGGGGGGGCGGTGCAGAAACGCTGTAT.

To note about this clone: Here the gene names and germline are mouse. The read ends 1 residue before the CDR3 terminus; that terminus is restored from the germline J gene. V and J are TRBV15 and TRBJ2-1, with D perhaps assigned TRBD1 or TRBD2 (5 bases each). The CDR3 covers 13 residues. Trimming took 6 bases from V and 4 from J, leaving 10 bases between them. Looked up from germline, CDR1 is SGHND and CDR2 is FRSKSL. CDR3 DNA, as far as it was read: TGTGCCAGCAGGTGGGACGGATATGCTGAGCAGTTC. Its protein is CASRWDGYAEQF. The entire CDR3 protein is CASRWDGYAEQFF.

A few counts support this clone. The gene symbols are mouse symbols. The CDR3 end lies 1 residue beyond the end of the read and is filled in from the germline J gene. The chain uses TRBV26 and TRBJ2-2; 9 bases map to TRBD1. The CDR3 extends over 14 amino acids. The V and J ends lost 4 bases and 4 bases, in that order; junction bases with no gene match: 1. Germline V gives CDR1 KGHPV, CDR2 FQNQEV (reference sequence). The part of the CDR3 DNA that was read is TGTGCCAGCAGTCCGACAGGGGGCACCGGGCAGCTCTAC. Residues: CASSPTGGTGQLY. The complete CDR3 reads CASSPTGGTGQLYF.

As regards this clone: Gene labels here are mouse ones. Coverage ceases 1 residue before the CDR3 finishes, and the germline J gene fills in the end. The sample contains more than one DNA sequence encoding this CDR3. This chain links TRBV26 with TRBJ1-1; no definite D call. V was pared by 3 bases and J by 0 bases, with 5 bases between. Germline V gene data show CDR1 as KGHPV and CDR2 as FQNQEV (reference sequence). The CDR3 has 13 amino acids. Here the CDR3 reads CASSLGANTEVFF. The CDR3 DNA, read in part, is TGTGCCAGCAGTCTTGGTGCAAACACAGAAGTCTTC.

This clone has more than one count but fewer than ten. The genes and germline here are from mouse. The read comes to an end 1 residue before the CDR3 does, leaving the germline J gene to fill in the end. V usage is TRBV26 and J usage is TRBJ2-1, with D uncertain. Germline CDR1 is KGHPV and CDR2 is FQNQEV (reference sequence). CDR3 length equals 13 residues. Trimming took 0 bases from V and 2 from J, leaving 2 bases between them. The sequenced part of the CDR3 DNA is TGTGCCAGCAGTCTGTCTTACTATGCTGAGCAGTTC. As protein: CASSLSYYAEQF. The CDR3 as a whole reads CASSLSYYAEQFF.

With regard to this clone: The germline and genes are mouse ones. The CDR3 end lies 1 residue beyond the end of the read and is filled in from the germline J gene. The chain uses TRBV23 and TRBJ2-2; the table's D call, TRBD1, has no DNA check behind it. The CDR3 runs 14 residues. Germline V gene data show CDR1 as KGHTA and CDR2 as FQNQQP. This chain's CDR3 is CSSSRQANTGQLYF. The CDR3 DNA, read in part, is TGCTCCAGCAGTCGACAGGCAAACACCGGGCAGCTCTAC.

Only one count was recorded for this clone. Genes and germline are mouse. Read data end 1 residue before the CDR3 end; the end is taken from the germline J gene. This chain connects TRBV1 to TRBJ2-3; possibly TRBD1 for D (6 bases). CDR1 is NSQYPW and CDR2 is LRSPGD in the germline V gene (reference sequence). CDR3 length equals 14 residues. Trimming removed 4 bases at V and 0 bases at J, with 8 bases between. The CDR3 sequence: CTCSGDNSAETLYF. Partial CDR3 DNA: TGCACCTGCAGTGGGGACAATAGTGCAGAAACGCTGTAT.

The table lists this clone with a few counts. Mouse names are used for the genes. Read sequence stops 1 residue before the CDR3 end, and the germline J gene provides the missing end. J is TRBJ1-4 and V is TRBV15, with D unclear. This CDR3 has 12 residues. The germline V gene encodes CDR1 SGHND and CDR2 FRSKSL. The V end was cut by 3 bases, the J end by 4 bases, with 3 bases between. The CDR3 here is CASSFNNERLFF. The CDR3 DNA, read in part, is TGTGCCAGCAGTTTCAACAACGAAAGATTATTT.

Turning to this clone: Any gene name here is a mouse gene name. Sequencing ends 1 residue short of the CDR3 end; the germline J gene provides the rest. The genes are TRBV19 and TRBJ1-6; D uncertain. Being an ORF, TRBJ1-6 has a function that is uncertain. Trimming shortened V by 4 bases and J by 8 bases, and 4 bases separated the two germline ends. The germline CDR1 and CDR2 sequences are FNHDT and SITEND (reference sequence). The CDR3 is made up of 11 amino acids. CDR3 sequence reads: CASSRDSPLYF. The DNA read from the CDR3 is TGTGCCAGCAGTCGAGATTCGCCCCTCTAC.

Worth noting for this clone: Gene and germline names: mouse. The read ends 1 residue early relative to the CDR3; the germline J gene fills the gap. J is TRBJ2-1 and V is TRBV23; the D call in the table, TRBD2, was not verified against the DNA. The CDR3 has 15 amino acids. In germline, CDR1 is KGHTA, CDR2 FQNQQP. CDR3 amino acids: CSSSQRAGVYAEQFF. CDR3 DNA (partial): TGCTCCAGCAGTCAACGGGCTGGGGTCTATGCTGAGCAGTTC.

A word on this clone: The gene names given are mouse names. The sequence runs out 1 residue before the end of the CDR3; the remainder is reconstructed from the germline J gene. The chain links TRBV23 to TRBJ1-1; TRBD1, the D gene given by the table, was not confirmed from the DNA. This CDR3 comprises 14 residues. CDR1 is KGHTA and CDR2 is FQNQQP in the germline V gene. CDR3 sequence reads: CSSRRQGSNTEVFF. CDR3 bases read: TGCTCCAGCAGGAGACAGGGCTCAAACACAGAAGTCTTC.

In this sample, this clone is medium-sized. The gene names given are mouse names. Read sequence stops 1 residue before the CDR3 end, and the germline J gene provides the missing end. This chain links TRBV16 with TRBJ1-3; TRBD1 matches at 7 bases. The CDR3 contains 14 residues. Germline V CDR1 and CDR2: SGHSA, FRNQAP. Trimming removed 5 bases from V and 0 bases from J; junction bases left unmatched: 1. CDR3 protein: CASSQGDSGNTLYF. CDR3 DNA, as far as it was read: TGTGCAAGCAGCCAGGGGGATTCTGGAAATACGCTCTAT.

Regarding this clone: Germline and genes here are mouse. The CDR3 end falls 1 residue outside the read, so it is completed with the germline J gene. The chain couples TRBV3 to TRBJ1-2; no reliable D call. The CDR3 has 13 amino acids. V shed 4 bases and J shed 3 bases, with 9 bases lying between them. Germline-derived CDR1 and CDR2 are SNHLY and FYNGKV (reference sequence). This CDR3 reads CASSSGRHSDYTF. The part of the CDR3 DNA that was read is TGTGCCAGCAGCTCTGGACGGCACTCCGACTACACC.

Concerning this clone: Mouse gene names apply. The CDR3 is cut off 1 residue early in the read; its end comes from the germline J gene. This chain joins TRBV3 and TRBJ2-5; perhaps TRBD1 as D (5 bases). The V gene lost 6 bases and the J gene lost 6 bases, with 7 bases spanning the gap. The CDR3 runs 11 residues. From germline, CDR1 is SNHLY and CDR2 FYNGKV (reference sequence). The CDR3 is CASRNRDTQYF. CDR3 bases read: TGTGCCAGCAGGAACAGGGACACCCAGTAC.

This clone is judged medium-sized. Genes and germline are mouse. The read terminates 1 residue before the CDR3 end, so the remaining end is supplied by the germline J gene. The chain links TRBV23 to TRBJ1-1; TRBD1 is taken as the D call from the table, unchecked against the DNA. The CDR3 totals 15 residues. CDR1 and CDR2 (germline): KGHTA, FQNQQP. The covered CDR3 bases are TGCTCCAGCAGTCAAACCGGGACAGGGGGCACAGAAGTCTTC. This encodes CSSSQTGTGGTEVF. The CDR3 as a whole reads CSSSQTGTGGTEVFF.

In regard to this clone: Gene names and germline match the mouse. The read gets to within 1 residue of the CDR3 end, and the germline J gene fills in the rest. The chain joins TRBV13-1 to TRBJ2-7, with 7 bases fitting TRBD2. J gave up 0 bases and V 6 bases, and 3 bases lay outside the gene matches. The CDR3 is 13 amino acids. Germline values: CDR1 NSHNY, CDR2 SYGAGN. This CDR3 reads CASNGGSSYEQYF. CDR3 DNA, as far as it was read: TGTGCCAGCAATGGGGGGAGCTCCTATGAACAGTAC.

Comments on this clone: Any gene name here is a mouse gene name. The read ends 1 residue shy of where the CDR3 ends; the end is completed using the germline J gene. The gene calls are TRBV3 and TRBJ2-7, with 11 bases lining up with TRBD1. The J segment lost 3 bases and the V segment lost 5 bases, leaving 3 bases of the junction unmatched. This CDR3 contains 14 residues. Germline CDR1 and CDR2: SNHLY and FYNGKV (reference sequence). CDR3 sequence reads: CASSPGTGGYEQYF. Incomplete CDR3 DNA: TGTGCCAGCAGCCCGGGGACAGGGGGCTATGAACAGTAC.